This TCR beta chain was captured by sequencing in a study of naive and memory T cell subsets. Study observations and caveats: Clonotypes here are unpaired alpha or beta chain sequences. There was no ground truth to check naive and memory subset results. Over 85% of naive TCR sequences appeared only once, unlike memory subsets.

The V gene's germline CDR1 is KGHDR and CDR2 SFDVKD. This CDR3 contains 16 residues. Two oligonucleotides, mixed equimolar, formed the beta constant-region primer covering TRBC1 and TRBC2. TCRdb independently ran MiXCR on the UMI-ligation and nested PCR reads; one entry per CDR3 protein. The data show 81,000 or so distinct CDR3 sequences, more than 6.5% seen once. The sample holds many counts of this clonotype. What it binds is not known. Germline is not matched at one junction end, which may reflect a read error. This TCR derives from a human donor in good health. The material sequenced was central memory CD4+ T cells from blood. V and J are TRBV24-1 and TRBJ2-2, with 7 nucleotides matching TRBD1. DNA for the CDR3: TGCGTCAAGGACAGGCTACCTATTGGGAACACCGGGGAGCTGTTTTTT. This encodes CVKDRLPIGNTGELFF.